This T cell receptor beta chain is drawn from a study of blood T cells in healthy people across ages. The study's findings and limits: Per million T cells, the diversity of TCR beta decreased roughly linearly as age advanced. Conclusively comparing naive with antigen-experienced cells was impossible with unsorted PBMCs.

Points on this clonotype: Its antigen is unidentified.

Germline V gene sequence: CDR1 MDHEN, CDR2 SYDVKM. This CDR3 spans 16 amino acids. The trim removed 3 bases at V and 2 bases at J, leaving 6 bases unmatched. A sample-barcoded 5' primer and a J-beta primer mix were used in a second PCR of about 7 to 11 cycles. TCRdb used MiXCR to reprocess the 5' RACE reads, holding one entry per CDR3 protein. The sample records about 800,000 distinct CDR3 sequences, about 25% being singletons. This sample was also put to use in a study of T cells of mothers and their children.

The V gene is TRBV28, the J gene TRBJ1-5, with TRBD1 matching over 8 bases. The sample taken for sequencing was blood. This receptor was taken from a boy between 10 and 17 years old in good health. This CDR3 is CASSFWGGQGNQPQHF. The CDR3 nucleotides read TGTGCCAGCAGTTTTTGGGGGGGACAGGGCAATCAGCCCCAGCATTTT.